This T cell receptor (beta chain) was captured in a study of blood T cell repertoires in COVID-19. Study as a whole: T cells, B-cell-depleted T cells, or PBMCs supplied cDNA or gDNA.

In the authors' methods: Amplification with reference gene primers provided the estimates of nucleated cell counts. Only in-frame clones appear in the TCRdb table, and some are missing; sequencing was by immunoSEQ multiplex PCR. That table supplies the V and J calls and clone size; D and trimming were determined from the DNA. Of 200,000 to 300,000 clones listed, roughly 86% are singletons. Trimming removed 6 bases at V and 1 base at J, with 8 bases between. Per the germline V gene, CDR1 is MNHEY and CDR2 is SVGAGI. The CDR3 has 13 amino acids. The specimen was peripheral blood. The V gene is TRBV6-5, the J gene TRBJ2-3; no clear D gene. The sequence was obtained from a woman in her sixties or seventies who had recovered from COVID-19. The CDR3 nucleotides read TGTGCCAGCAGCAGGATCCGCACAGATACGCAGTATTTT. It translates to CASSRIRTDTQYF.